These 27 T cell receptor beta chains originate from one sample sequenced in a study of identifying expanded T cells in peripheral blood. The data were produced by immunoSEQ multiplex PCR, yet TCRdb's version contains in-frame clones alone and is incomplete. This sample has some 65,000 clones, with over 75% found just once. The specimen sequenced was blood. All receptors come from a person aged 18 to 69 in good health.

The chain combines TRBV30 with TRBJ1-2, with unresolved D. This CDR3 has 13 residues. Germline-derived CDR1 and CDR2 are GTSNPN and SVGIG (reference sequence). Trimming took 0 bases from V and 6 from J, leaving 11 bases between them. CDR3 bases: TGTGCCTGGAGTGTACTCGAAGGGAATGGCTACACCTTC. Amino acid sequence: CAWSVLEGNGYTF.

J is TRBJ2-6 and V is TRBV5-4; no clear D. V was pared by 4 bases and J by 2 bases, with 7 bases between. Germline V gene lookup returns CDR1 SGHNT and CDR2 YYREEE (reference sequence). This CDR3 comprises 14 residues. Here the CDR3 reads CASSSMAGANVLTF. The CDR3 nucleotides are TGTGCCAGCAGCAGTATGGCTGGGGCCAACGTCCTGACTTTC. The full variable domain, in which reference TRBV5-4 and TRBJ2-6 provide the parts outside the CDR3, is ETGVTQSPTHLIKTRGQQVTLRCSSQSGHNTVSWYQQALGQGPQFIFQYYREEENGRGNFPPRFSGLQFPNYSSELNVNALELDDSALYLCASSSMAGANVLTFGAGSRLTVL.

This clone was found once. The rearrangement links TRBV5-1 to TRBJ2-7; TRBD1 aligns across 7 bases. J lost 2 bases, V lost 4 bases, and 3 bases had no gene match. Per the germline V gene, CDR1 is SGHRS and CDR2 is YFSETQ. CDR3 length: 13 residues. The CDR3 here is CASSPDRAYEQYF. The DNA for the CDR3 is TGCGCCAGCAGCCCTGACAGGGCCTACGAGCAGTACTTC.

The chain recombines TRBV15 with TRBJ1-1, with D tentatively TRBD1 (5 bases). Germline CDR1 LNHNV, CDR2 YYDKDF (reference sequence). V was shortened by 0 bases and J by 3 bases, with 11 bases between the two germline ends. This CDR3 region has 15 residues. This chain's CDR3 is CATSRDLPGDTEAFF. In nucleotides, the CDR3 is TGTGCCACCAGCAGAGATCTTCCGGGGGACACTGAAGCTTTCTTT.

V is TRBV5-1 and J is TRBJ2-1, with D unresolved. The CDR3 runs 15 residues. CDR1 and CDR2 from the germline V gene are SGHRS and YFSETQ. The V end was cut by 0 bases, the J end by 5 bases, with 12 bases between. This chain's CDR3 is CASSLAPTRNNEQFF. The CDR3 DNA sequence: TGCGCCAGCAGCTTGGCCCCAACAAGAAACAATGAGCAGTTCTTC.

CDR3 region: CASSPGYGTSGGLRNTQYF. DNA of the CDR3: TGTGCCAGCAGCCCCGGGTATGGGACTAGCGGGGGTTTAAGGAATACGCAGTATTTT. The chain carries TRBV11-2 and TRBJ2-3, with TRBD2 matching 14 bases. There are 19 residues in the CDR3. The germline V gene has CDR1 SGHAT and CDR2 FQNNGV. The trim removed 5 bases at V and 7 bases at J, leaving 17 bases unmatched.

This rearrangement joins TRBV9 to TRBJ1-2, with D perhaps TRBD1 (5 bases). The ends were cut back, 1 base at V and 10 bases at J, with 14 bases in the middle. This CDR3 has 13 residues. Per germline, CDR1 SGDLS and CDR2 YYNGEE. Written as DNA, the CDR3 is TGTGCCAGCAGCGTAAGTTCGGCAGGGACCTACACCTTC. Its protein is CASSVSSAGTYTF.

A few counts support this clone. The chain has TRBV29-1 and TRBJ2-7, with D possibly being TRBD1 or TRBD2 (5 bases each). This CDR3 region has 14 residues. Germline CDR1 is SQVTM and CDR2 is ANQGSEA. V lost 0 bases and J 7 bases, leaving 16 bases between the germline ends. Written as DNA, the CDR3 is TGCAGCGTTGAAGATTTGGGGACGACTGGGGAGCAGTACTTC. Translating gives CSVEDLGTTGEQYF.

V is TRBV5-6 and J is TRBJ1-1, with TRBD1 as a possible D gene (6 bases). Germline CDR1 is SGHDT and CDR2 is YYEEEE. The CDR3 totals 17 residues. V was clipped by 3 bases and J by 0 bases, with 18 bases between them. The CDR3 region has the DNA TGTGCCAGCAGCTCCCCCTTGGGGGGCCTAATGAACACTGAAGCTTTCTTT. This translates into CASSSPLGGLMNTEAFF.

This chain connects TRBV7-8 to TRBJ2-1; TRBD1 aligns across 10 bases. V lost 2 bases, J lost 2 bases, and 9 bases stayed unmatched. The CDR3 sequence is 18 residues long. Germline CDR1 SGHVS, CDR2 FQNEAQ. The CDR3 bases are TGTGCCAGCAGCTTAATCTCGGGGGGGACAGGGGCCTACAATGAGCAGTTCTTC. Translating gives CASSLISGGTGAYNEQFF.

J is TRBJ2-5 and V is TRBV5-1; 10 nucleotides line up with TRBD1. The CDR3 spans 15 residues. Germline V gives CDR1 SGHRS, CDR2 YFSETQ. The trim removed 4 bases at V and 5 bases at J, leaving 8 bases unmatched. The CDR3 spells CASSGGTGALETQYF. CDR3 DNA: TGCGCCAGCAGCGGCGGGACAGGGGCCCTGGAGACCCAGTACTTC.

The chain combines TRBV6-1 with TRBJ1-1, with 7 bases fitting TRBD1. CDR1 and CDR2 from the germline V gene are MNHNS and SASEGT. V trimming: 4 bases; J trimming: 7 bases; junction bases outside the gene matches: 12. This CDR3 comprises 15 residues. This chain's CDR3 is CASSGGRRTGYEAFF. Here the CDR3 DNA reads TGTGCCAGCAGTGGGGGTCGGAGGACAGGTTATGAAGCTTTCTTT.

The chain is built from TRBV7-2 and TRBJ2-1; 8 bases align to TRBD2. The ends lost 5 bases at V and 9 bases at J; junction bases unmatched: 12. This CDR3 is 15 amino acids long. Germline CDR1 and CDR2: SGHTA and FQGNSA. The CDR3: CASSQRGGRYGEQFF. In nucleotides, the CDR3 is TGTGCCAGCAGCCAAAGGGGCGGGAGGTACGGTGAGCAGTTCTTC.

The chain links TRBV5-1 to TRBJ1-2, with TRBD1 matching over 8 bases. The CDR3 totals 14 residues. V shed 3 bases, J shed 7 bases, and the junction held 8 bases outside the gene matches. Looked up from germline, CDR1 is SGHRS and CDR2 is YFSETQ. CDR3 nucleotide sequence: TGCGCCAGCAGCTCTCTTGACAGGGGAGGTGGCTACACCTTC. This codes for CASSSLDRGGGYTF.

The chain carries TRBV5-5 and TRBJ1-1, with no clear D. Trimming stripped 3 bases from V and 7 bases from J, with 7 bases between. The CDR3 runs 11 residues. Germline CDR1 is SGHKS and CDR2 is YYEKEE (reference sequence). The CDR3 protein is CASSSGSEAFF. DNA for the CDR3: TGTGCCAGCAGCTCCGGTAGTGAAGCTTTCTTT.

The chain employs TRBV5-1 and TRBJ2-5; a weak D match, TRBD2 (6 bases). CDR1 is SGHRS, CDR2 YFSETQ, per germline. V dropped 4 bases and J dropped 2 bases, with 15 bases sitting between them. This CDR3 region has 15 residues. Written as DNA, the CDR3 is TGCGCCAGCAGCAGAGACGGAGGGGTGCAAGAGACCCAGTACTTC. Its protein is CASSRDGGVQETQYF.

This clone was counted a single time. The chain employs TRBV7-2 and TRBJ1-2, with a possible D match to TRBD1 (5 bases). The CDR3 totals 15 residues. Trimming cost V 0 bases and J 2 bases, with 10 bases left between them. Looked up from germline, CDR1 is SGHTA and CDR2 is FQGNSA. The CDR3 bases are TGTGCCAGCAGCTTAGCAGGTGCAGGGAACTATGGCTACACCTTC. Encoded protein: CASSLAGAGNYGYTF.

The CDR3 spells CASSRTGPTDTQYF. The CDR3 DNA follows: TGTGCCAGCAGCCGGACAGGGCCCACAGATACGCAGTATTTT. V gene TRBV7-3 combines with J gene TRBJ2-3, with 8 positions matching TRBD1. This CDR3 contains 14 residues. From germline, CDR1 is SGHTA and CDR2 FQGTGA. The V segment lost 5 bases and the J segment 2 bases; nucleotides outside the gene matches: 3. The variable domain in full, with the rest retrieved from reference TRBV7-3 and TRBJ2-3, is GAGVSQTPSNKVTEKGKYVELRCDPISGHTALYWYRQSLGQGPEFLIYFQGTGAADDSGLPNDRFFAVRPEGSVSTLKIQRTERGDSAVYLCASSRTGPTDTQYFGPGTRLTVL.

The CDR3 reads CASRGTGAYGYTF. The DNA of the CDR3 is TGTGCCAGCAGAGGGACAGGGGCCTATGGCTACACCTTC. This chain joins TRBV6-1 and TRBJ1-2, with 10 bases fitting TRBD1. Germline assignment: CDR1 MNHNS and CDR2 SASEGT. Trimming cost V 6 bases and J 4 bases; bases outside gene matches: 2. There are 13 residues in the CDR3.

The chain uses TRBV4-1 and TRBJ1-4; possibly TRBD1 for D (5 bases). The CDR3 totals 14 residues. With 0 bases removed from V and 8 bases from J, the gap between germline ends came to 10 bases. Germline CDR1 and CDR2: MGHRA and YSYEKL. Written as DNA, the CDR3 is TGCGCCAGCAGCCAAGATCTGGGGGGGGAAAAACTGTTTTTT. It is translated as CASSQDLGGEKLFF.

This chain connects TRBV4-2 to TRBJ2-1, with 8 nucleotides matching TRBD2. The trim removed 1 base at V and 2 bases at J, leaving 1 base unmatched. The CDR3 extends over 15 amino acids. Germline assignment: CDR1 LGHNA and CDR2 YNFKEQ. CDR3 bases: TGTGCCAGCAGCCAAGCGGGAGGGGCCTACAATGAGCAGTTCTTC. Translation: CASSQAGGAYNEQFF.

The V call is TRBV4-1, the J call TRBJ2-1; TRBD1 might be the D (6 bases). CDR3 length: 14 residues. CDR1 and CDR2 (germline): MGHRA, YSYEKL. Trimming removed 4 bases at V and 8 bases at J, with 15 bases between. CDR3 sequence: CASSRQGTSDEQFF. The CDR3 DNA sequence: TGCGCCAGCAGCCGCCAGGGGACCAGCGATGAGCAGTTCTTC.

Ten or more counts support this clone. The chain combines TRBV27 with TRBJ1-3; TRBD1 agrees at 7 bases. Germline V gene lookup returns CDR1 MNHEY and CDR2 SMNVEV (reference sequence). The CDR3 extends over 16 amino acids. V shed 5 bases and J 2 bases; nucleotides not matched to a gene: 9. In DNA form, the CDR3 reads TGTGCCAGCAGTCACAACCGGGACAGTGCTGGAAACACCATATATTTT. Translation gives CASSHNRDSAGNTIYF.

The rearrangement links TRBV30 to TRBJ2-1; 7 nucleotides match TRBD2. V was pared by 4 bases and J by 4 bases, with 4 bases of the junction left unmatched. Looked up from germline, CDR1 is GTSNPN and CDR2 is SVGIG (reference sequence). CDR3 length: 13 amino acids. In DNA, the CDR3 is TGTGCCTGGACGATGGGGGGGTACAATGAGCAGTTCTTC. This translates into CAWTMGGYNEQFF. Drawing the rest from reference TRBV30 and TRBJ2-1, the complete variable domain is SQTIHQWPATLVQPVGSPLSLECTVEGTSNPNLYWYRQAAGRGLQLLFYSVGIGQISSEVPQNLSASRPQDRQFILSSKKLLLSDSGFYLCAWTMGGYNEQFFGPGTRLTVL.

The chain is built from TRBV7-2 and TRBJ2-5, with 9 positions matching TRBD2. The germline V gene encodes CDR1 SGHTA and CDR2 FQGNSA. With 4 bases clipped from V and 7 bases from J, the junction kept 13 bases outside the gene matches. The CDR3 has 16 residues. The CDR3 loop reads CASSSRRRGGVGTQYF. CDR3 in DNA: TGTGCCAGCAGCTCCCGACGGCGGGGGGGCGTCGGGACCCAGTACTTC.

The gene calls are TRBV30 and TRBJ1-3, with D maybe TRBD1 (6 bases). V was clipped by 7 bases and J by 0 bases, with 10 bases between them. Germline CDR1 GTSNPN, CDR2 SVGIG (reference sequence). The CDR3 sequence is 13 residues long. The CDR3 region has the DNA TGTGCCTCAGGGGCCAGCTCTGGAAACACCATATATTTT. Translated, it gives CASGASSGNTIYF. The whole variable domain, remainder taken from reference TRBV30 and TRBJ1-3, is SQTIHQWPATLVQPVGSPLSLECTVEGTSNPNLYWYRQAAGRGLQLLFYSVGIGQISSEVPQNLSASRPQDRQFILSSKKLLLSDSGFYLCASGASSGNTIYFGEGSWLTVV.

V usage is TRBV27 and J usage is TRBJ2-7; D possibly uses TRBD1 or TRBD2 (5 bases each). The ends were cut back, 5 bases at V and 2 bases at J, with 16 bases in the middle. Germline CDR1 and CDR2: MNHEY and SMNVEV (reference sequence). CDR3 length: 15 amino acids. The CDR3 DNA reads TGTGCCAGCAGTCCCGGGACCGCCTCCCCCTACGAGCAGTACTTC. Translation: CASSPGTASPYEQYF.